The next 26 T cell receptor beta chains were all read from a single sample in a study of early T cells in non-severe SARS-CoV-2 infection. MiXCR, applied by TCRdb to the 5' RACE reads, yields one record per CDR3 protein. This repertoire shows more than 75,000 distinct CDR3 sequences, 12% to 15% found once; its top ten account for roughly 6.5%. The specimen was whole blood. Receptors were obtained from an adult who was a healthcare worker with PCR-confirmed SARS-CoV-2 infection or an uninfected control (not recorded which).

CDR3 region: CASSFPYSSYNEQFF. The CDR3 coding sequence is TGTGCCAGCAGCTTCCCTTATAGCTCCTACAATGAGCAGTTCTTC. The chain recombines TRBV5-6 with TRBJ2-1; D is undetermined. V lost 2 bases and J 0 bases, leaving 9 bases between the germline ends. The CDR3 covers 15 residues. Germline CDR1 SGHDT, CDR2 YYEEEE. The whole variable domain, remainder taken from reference TRBV5-6 and TRBJ2-1, is DAGVTQSPTHLIKTRGQQVTLRCSPKSGHDTVSWYQQALGQGPQFIFQYYEEEERQRGNFPDRFSGHQFPNYSSELNVNALLLGDSALYLCASSFPYSSYNEQFFGPGTRLTVL.

This clonotype was counted a few times. This chain uses TRBV11-2 with TRBJ2-5, with 15 bases that match TRBD2. V lost 4 bases, J lost 5 bases, and 8 bases stayed unmatched. The CDR3 length is 17 residues. Germline loops: CDR1 SGHAT, CDR2 FQNNGV. The CDR3 nucleotides are TGTGCCAGCAGCTACCGGACTAGCGGGGGGGCCCTGGAGACCCAGTACTTC. It encodes CASSYRTSGGALETQYF.

This clonotype was picked up a small number of times. V and J are TRBV7-2 and TRBJ2-3; TRBD1 is a possible D gene (6 bases). Germline lookup yields CDR1 SGHTA and CDR2 FQGNSA. Trimming cost V 2 bases and J 1 base, with 16 bases left between them. This CDR3 comprises 17 residues. CDR3 protein: CASSLQGSVDGTDTQYF. The CDR3 coding sequence is TGTGCCAGCAGCTTACAGGGGTCGGTGGACGGCACAGATACGCAGTATTTT.

This clonotype was seen many times. The rearrangement uses TRBV20-1 and TRBJ2-7; D ambiguous. V was pared by 3 bases and J by 2 bases, with 11 bases between. The CDR3 covers 13 residues. The germline gives CDR1 DFQATT, CDR2 SNEGSKA (reference sequence). The CDR3 DNA is TGCAGTGCTAGCTCACTCGCTCCCTACGAGCAGTACTTC. As protein: CSASSLAPYEQYF.

V is TRBV14 and J is TRBJ1-3; D is unclear. Germline CDR1 and CDR2: SGHDN and FVKESK. CDR3 length equals 16 residues. The ends were cut back, 4 bases at V and 1 base at J, with 14 bases in the middle. The CDR3 spells CASSLALGISGNTIYF. In DNA, the CDR3 is TGTGCCAGCAGCCTTGCCTTAGGGATTTCTGGAAACACCATATATTTT.

This rearrangement joins TRBV28 to TRBJ1-6; D unclear. The V gene lost 2 bases and the J gene lost 11 bases, with 10 bases spanning the gap. The CDR3 totals 13 residues. Looked up from germline, CDR1 is MDHEN and CDR2 is SYDVKM. The CDR3 loop is CASSLPRQTPLHF. The CDR3 bases are TGTGCCAGCAGTTTACCCCGCCAGACACCCCTCCACTTT. Full variable domain (remainder filled in from reference TRBV28 and TRBJ1-6): DVKVTQSSRYLVKRTGEKVFLECVQDMDHENMFWYRQDPGLGLRLIYFSYDVKMKEKGDIPEGYSVSREKKERFSLILESASTNQTSMYLCASSLPRQTPLHFGNGTRLTVT.

This clonotype has only a few counts. The rearrangement uses TRBV29-1 and TRBJ1-2; perhaps TRBD1 as D (5 bases). CDR3 length: 13 residues. The V end was cut by 0 bases, the J end by 4 bases, with 9 bases between. Per the germline V gene, CDR1 is SQVTM and CDR2 is ANQGSEA. The CDR3: CSVEDSGSYGYTF. CDR3 in DNA: TGCAGCGTTGAAGATTCAGGGTCCTATGGCTACACCTTC. The full variable domain, completed using reference TRBV29-1 and TRBJ1-2, is SAVISQKPSRDICQRGTSLTIQCQVDSQVTMMFWYRQQPGQSLTLIATANQGSEATYESGFVIDKFPISRPNLTFSTLTVSNMSPEDSSIYLCSVEDSGSYGYTFGSGTRLTVV.

The sample holds a few counts of this clonotype. This chain links TRBV5-6 with TRBJ1-1, with no clear D. CDR1 and CDR2 from the germline V gene are SGHDT and YYEEEE. CDR3 size: 13 residues. V lost 0 bases to trimming and J lost 5 bases, with 8 bases between them. CDR3 sequence: CASSLEPATEAFF. CDR3 sequence (DNA): TGTGCCAGCAGCTTGGAACCTGCTACTGAAGCTTTCTTT.

This clonotype was seen a few times. V usage is TRBV29-1 and J usage is TRBJ1-5; 8 nucleotides match TRBD1. V gave up 6 bases and J gave up 4 bases; unmatched junction bases: 5. The CDR3 contains 13 residues. The V gene's germline CDR1 is SQVTM and CDR2 ANQGSEA. The DNA for the CDR3 is TGCAGCGTCTCGGACAGGGTTAATCAGCCCCAGCATTTT. Amino acids: CSVSDRVNQPQHF.

In its sample, this clonotype was seen a few times. The chain couples TRBV6-5 to TRBJ2-7; D may be TRBD2 (5 bases). Germline V gene lookup returns CDR1 MNHEY and CDR2 SVGAGI. There are 15 residues in the CDR3. Trimming pared 0 bases from V and 2 bases from J, leaving 11 bases between. The CDR3 DNA is TGTGCCAGCAGTTACTCTGGACTTTATCCCTACGAGCAGTACTTC. The encoded protein is CASSYSGLYPYEQYF.

This rearrangement joins TRBV29-1 to TRBJ2-7, with D perhaps TRBD1 (5 bases). Trimming pared 7 bases from V and 2 bases from J, leaving 12 bases between. The CDR3 has 12 residues. Per the germline V gene, CDR1 is SQVTM and CDR2 is ANQGSEA. CDR3 loop: CSATTGPYEQYF. CDR3 in DNA: TGCAGCGCAACAACAGGCCCCTACGAGCAGTACTTC.

This clonotype was detected a few times. The rearrangement links TRBV6-1 to TRBJ2-3; TRBD2 matches 14 bases. The CDR3 length is 17 residues. With 5 bases clipped from V and 3 bases from J, the junction kept 7 bases outside the gene matches. Germline V lookup: CDR1 MNHNS, CDR2 SASEGT. CDR3 sequence: CASSQTSGGAVTDTQYF. CDR3 DNA: TGTGCCAGCAGTCAGACTAGCGGGGGGGCAGTAACAGATACGCAGTATTTT.

The gene calls are TRBV7-2 and TRBJ2-1, with D unclear. Germline V gene data show CDR1 as SGHTA and CDR2 as FQGNSA. V dropped 1 base and J dropped 5 bases, with 9 bases sitting between them. The CDR3 contains 14 residues. Here the CDR3 DNA reads TGTGCCAGCAGCTTAGTGACCGGCCACAATGAGCAGTTCTTC. It codes for CASSLVTGHNEQFF.

There are a few counts of this clonotype. The chain has TRBV7-9 and TRBJ2-4, with 9 bases fitting TRBD1. The CDR3 extends over 16 amino acids. V lost 4 bases and J lost 0; bases outside the gene matches: 4. Germline CDR1 reads SEHNR; CDR2 reads FQNEAQ (reference sequence). The CDR3 DNA sequence: TGTGCCAGCAGCTGGGACAGGGCCCTAGCCAAAAACATTCAGTACTTC. Residues: CASSWDRALAKNIQYF.

This clonotype appeared many times. The gene calls are TRBV11-2 and TRBJ2-5; tentative D call: TRBD2 (5 bases). Deletions cut 4 bases from V and 5 bases from J, with 17 bases between. The CDR3 is 15 amino acids. Germline CDR1 is SGHAT and CDR2 is FQNNGV. The CDR3 loop reads CASSSRTVPWETQYF. The DNA of the CDR3 is TGTGCCAGCAGCTCGAGGACTGTGCCCTGGGAGACCCAGTACTTC.

This rearrangement joins TRBV24-1 to TRBJ2-6, with a tentative D call TRBD1 (5 bases). This CDR3 spans 14 amino acids. Per germline, CDR1 KGHDR and CDR2 SFDVKD. The V gene lost 6 bases and the J gene lost 0 bases, with 5 bases spanning the gap. CDR3 sequence (DNA): TGTGCCACCAGTAGGGGCTCTGGGGCCAACGTCCTGACTTTC. Translation: CATSRGSGANVLTF.

This clonotype has ten or more counts. The chain employs TRBV6-7 and TRBJ1-4; TRBD1 might be the D (5 bases). TRBV6-7 is an ORF for which the function is uncertain. CDR3 length: 15 amino acids. The ends were cut back, 5 bases at V and 7 bases at J, with 17 bases in the middle. The CDR3 nucleotides read TGTGCCAGCAGTAACCCGACAGTCAAACTTGAAAAACTGTTTTTT. This translates into CASSNPTVKLEKLFF.

This clonotype was recorded at least ten times. The CDR3 nucleotides read TGTGCCAGCAGAACAGGGATGGACACAGATACGCAGTATTTT. Encoded protein: CASRTGMDTDTQYF. The chain recombines TRBV6-6 with TRBJ2-3, with D possibly being TRBD1 (6 bases). Deletions cut 6 bases from V and 2 bases from J, with 12 bases between. There are 14 residues in the CDR3. The germline gives CDR1 MNHNY, CDR2 SVGAGI (reference sequence).

This clonotype has just a few counts. The V call is TRBV3-1, the J call TRBJ1-4; D is uncertain. Trimming stripped 3 bases from V and 0 bases from J, with 5 bases between. Looked up from germline, CDR1 is LGHDT and CDR2 is YNNKEL (reference sequence). This CDR3 is 14 amino acids long. The CDR3 region is CASSQGSTNEKLFF. The CDR3 nucleotides read TGTGCCAGCAGCCAGGGTTCAACTAATGAAAAACTGTTTTTT.

The table lists this clonotype with a few counts. The chain employs TRBV7-3 and TRBJ1-5; possible D gene TRBD1, 6 bases. The CDR3 consists of 13 residues. Germline lookup yields CDR1 SGHTA and CDR2 FQGTGA. V shed 5 bases and J shed 4 bases, with 9 bases lying between them. CDR3 nucleotide sequence: TGTGCCAGCAGCCCCGACAGGAATCAGCCCCAGCATTTT. Translating gives CASSPDRNQPQHF.

This clonotype appeared many times. V is TRBV12-3 or TRBV12-4 and J is TRBJ1-4; D is perhaps TRBD1 (5 bases). Trimming pared 2 bases from V and 8 bases from J, leaving 15 bases between. This CDR3 spans 15 amino acids. The CDR3 DNA is TGTGCCAGCAGTTTATTCCAATCCCGGGGCGAAAAACTGTTTTTT. It encodes CASSLFQSRGEKLFF.

This clonotype was picked up a small number of times. The chain combines TRBV7-2 with TRBJ1-1; D is perhaps TRBD1 (6 bases). The CDR3 is 16 residues long. CDR1 and CDR2 from the germline V gene are SGHTA and FQGNSA. Deletions cut 5 bases from V and 0 bases from J, with 16 bases between. The CDR3 DNA sequence: TGTGCCAGCAGCCTAACAGGGATTGGGTTGAACACTGAAGCTTTCTTT. Its protein is CASSLTGIGLNTEAFF.

The CDR3 spells CASGLGDTYGYTF. The CDR3 bases are TGTGCTAGTGGTTTAGGGGACACCTATGGCTACACCTTC. The gene calls are TRBV12-5 and TRBJ1-2; D is possibly TRBD1 (6 bases). Germline V lookup: CDR1 LGHNT, CDR2 FRNRAP. V gave up 3 bases and J gave up 4 bases, with 9 bases separating them. CDR3 size: 13 residues.

This clonotype has at least ten counts. The chain is built from TRBV7-2 and TRBJ2-7, with 11 bases lining up with TRBD1. The V and J ends lost 0 bases and 3 bases, in that order; junction bases with no gene match: 1. The CDR3 has 15 amino acids. Looked up from germline, CDR1 is SGHTA and CDR2 is FQGNSA. CDR3 region: CASSLAGTGGYEQYF. In DNA form, the CDR3 reads TGTGCCAGCAGCTTAGCTGGGACAGGGGGCTACGAGCAGTACTTC.

CDR3 amino acids: CASSFMSSYEQYF. The CDR3 region has the DNA TGCGCCAGCAGCTTTATGTCGTCCTACGAGCAGTACTTC. J is TRBJ2-7 and V is TRBV5-1, with D hard to call. Germline V lookup: CDR1 SGHRS, CDR2 YFSETQ. V lost 2 bases and J 1 base, leaving 7 bases between the germline ends. CDR3 size: 13 residues.

This clonotype was seen more than once but under ten times. V gene TRBV14 combines with J gene TRBJ2-7, with D perhaps matching TRBD2 (5 bases). The CDR3 is made up of 12 amino acids. The V end lost 3 bases, the J end lost 4 bases, and 7 bases lay between the germline ends. CDR1 and CDR2 from the germline V gene are SGHDN and FVKESK. CDR3 sequence reads: CASSQSGYEQYF. The CDR3 nucleotides read TGTGCCAGCAGCCAGAGCGGTTACGAGCAGTACTTC.